The 3 T cell receptor beta chains below all came from one sample that was sequenced in a study of cytomegalovirus exposure and HLA in healthy donors. The primer mix had 60 Vbeta and 13 Jbeta primers. Only in-frame clones appear in the TCRdb table, and some are missing; sequencing was by immunoSEQ multiplex PCR. The repertoire holds 150,000 to 200,000 clones, 81% seen once, with about 3.4% in the top ten. Sequenced sample: PBMCs. Receptors were obtained from a man in his forties or fifties in good health and CMV-seropositive.

This chain joins TRBV4-2 and TRBJ1-6; D is ambiguous. V lost 1 base to trimming and J lost 0 bases, with 10 bases between them. The CDR3 runs 17 residues. Per the germline V gene, CDR1 is LGHNA and CDR2 is YNFKEQ. The CDR3 bases are TGTGCCAGCAGCCAAGTCACATTAAGCTCCTATAATTCACCCCTCCACTTT. Translating gives CASSQVTLSSYNSPLHF.

The genes are TRBV29-1 and TRBJ1-3; D gene ambiguous. Trimming took 7 bases from V and 6 from J, leaving 16 bases between them. This CDR3 is built from 13 residues. Germline CDR1 and CDR2: SQVTM and ANQGSEA. This CDR3 reads CSAVNPVVNTIYF. As DNA, the CDR3 is TGCAGCGCCGTAAACCCCGTAGTAAACACCATATATTTT.

The chain is built from TRBV14 and TRBJ2-4; tentative D call: TRBD2 (6 bases). V was pared by 1 base and J by 6 bases, with 10 bases between. The germline V gene has CDR1 SGHDN and CDR2 FVKESK. The length of the CDR3 is 14 residues. CDR3 in amino acids: CASSQAGSLNIQYF. The CDR3 DNA sequence: TGTGCCAGCAGCCAAGCCGGGAGTCTAAACATTCAGTACTTC.